This TCR beta chain was sequenced for a study of early T cells in non-severe SARS-CoV-2 infection. Study-level information: With bulk RNA from unsorted whole blood as input, sequencing yielded unpaired chains.

One entry per CDR3 protein results from TCRdb running MiXCR on the 5' RACE reads. The sample gives about 99,000 distinct CDR3 sequences, 16% of which show up once; roughly 1.3% is in the top ten. The sample holds a few counts of this clonotype. Its cognate antigen is unknown. Study-wide points: VDJdb matching favored anti-spike CD8 responses, missing private and CD4 specificities.

Material for sequencing was whole blood. The clonotype comes from an adult who was a healthcare worker with PCR-confirmed SARS-CoV-2 infection or an uninfected control (not recorded which).

This chain's CDR3 is CASRRTLTGNTEAFF. The CDR3 region has the DNA TGTGCCAGCAGGCGTACGTTGACAGGGAACACTGAAGCTTTCTTT. This chain uses TRBV28 with TRBJ1-1; D possibly corresponds to TRBD1 (6 bases). The CDR3 covers 15 residues. Germline V gene data show CDR1 as MDHEN and CDR2 as SYDVKM. Trimming removed 6 bases at V and 1 base at J, with 15 bases between.